This TCR beta chain stems from a study of T cell responses to AZD1222 COVID-19 vaccine (dated by TCRdb to the early 2020s). Concerning the study at large: A total of roughly 240 trial participants underwent TCR sequencing, of whom around 200 received two doses of AZD1222 and some 26 received two doses of the MenACWY control vaccine. Trial participants were enrolled by age into subgroups of 18-55, 56-69 and 70-plus years, and around 150, 29 and 61 TCR-sequenced participants, respectively, were included in these subgroups.

Regarding this clone: What this receptor recognizes is not known. It has no much larger one-base neighbor in the sample; base qualities were not kept.

The CDR3 regions of human TCRbeta chains were analyzed by immunosequencing. Processing in the source paper ran as follows. Repertoire TCRs were checked for matches against a reference library of SARS-CoV-2-specific TCRs that had been generated using the MIRA antigen-specificity platform. Breadth meant the fraction of unique TCRs that were SARS-CoV-2-associated, whereas depth meant the fraction of total T cells that were SARS-CoV-2-associated. Using the MIRA data, each spike-specific TCR was assigned both to the spike region to which the TCR was reactive and to a CD4 or CD8 class. Log10-transformed breadth and depth values were compared by one-way ANOVA with Sidak's multiple comparisons tests. The immuneACCESS repertoire file appears here via TCRdb, limited to in-frame rearrangements. These files lack a portion of the clones; in checked studies, under half of the deficit traces to unresolved V genes, and the cause of the others is not known. V and J calls plus clone size are reproduced from that table; the DNA served to infer D and trimming. This sample comprises roughly 150,000 clones, 87% of them detected only once. Around 1% of the sample goes to the ten largest clones.

Paper-wide results and their limitations: Reportedly, close to half of the unique spike-specific TCRs recognized epitopes lying outside the regions that are mutated in the B.1.351 and B.1.1.7 variants. After two AZD1222 doses, both the breadth and the depth of spike-specific TCRs were significantly higher than at day 0 and than in MenACWY recipients. Participants were mostly white British and included more females than males, and it was suggested by the authors that clonal diversity may have been underestimated. Conclusions about previously exposed vaccinees are limited because only a handful of AZD1222 recipients were SARS-CoV-2 seropositive at baseline. Because no day 14 peak-response samples were available, the repertoires could be characterized only after the peak T cell response. CD4 TCRs associated with the vaccine covered the entire spike protein, and the dominant responses were in regions 160-218 and 743-854. The 56-69-year group was small, and its depth increase did not reach significance, likely because of low power.

What the time point label conveys for this sample: about 28 days (+/-7) after the second vaccine dose. AZD1222 recipients with second doses at about 4 weeks or about 12 weeks were pooled, because spike-specific TCR depth and breadth did not differ between schedules. Vaccinee samples were obtained from the UK trials COV001 and COV002, which included a single-blind randomized controlled phase 2/3 trial of AZD1222 (ChAdOx1 nCoV-19) in healthy adults. For TCRbeta chain sequencing, PBMC samples were collected from trial participants at day 0 and at day 28 after the second dose. Sequenced material: peripheral blood, taken 28 days after the second AZD1222 dose. This sequence originates from an adult who received the AZD1222 COVID-19 vaccine.

DNA sequence: TGTGCCAGCAGCGCCTTGACAGGGGAACAGTTCTTC. This yields the protein CASSALTGEQFF. The rearrangement joined TRBV7-7 to TRBJ2-1; the junction holds 8 bases that match TRBD1. The CDR3 has 12 amino acids, counting the end cysteine and phenylalanine. The CDR3 DNA has 36 bases and is translated from base 1. The V end gives up 5 bases and the J end 13 bases, leaving 7 bases in the junction not matched to a gene. CDR1 and CDR2 are read off the germline V gene (reference sequence) as SSHAT and FNYEAQ. Outside the CDR3, residues come from the reference TRBV7-7 and TRBJ2-1 proteins, so the full variable domain is: GAGVSQSPRYKVTKRGQDVTLRCDPISSHATLYWYQQALGQGPEFLTYFNYEAQPDKSGLPSDRFSAERPEGSISTLTIQRTEQRDSAMYRCASSALTGEQFFGPGTRLTVL.